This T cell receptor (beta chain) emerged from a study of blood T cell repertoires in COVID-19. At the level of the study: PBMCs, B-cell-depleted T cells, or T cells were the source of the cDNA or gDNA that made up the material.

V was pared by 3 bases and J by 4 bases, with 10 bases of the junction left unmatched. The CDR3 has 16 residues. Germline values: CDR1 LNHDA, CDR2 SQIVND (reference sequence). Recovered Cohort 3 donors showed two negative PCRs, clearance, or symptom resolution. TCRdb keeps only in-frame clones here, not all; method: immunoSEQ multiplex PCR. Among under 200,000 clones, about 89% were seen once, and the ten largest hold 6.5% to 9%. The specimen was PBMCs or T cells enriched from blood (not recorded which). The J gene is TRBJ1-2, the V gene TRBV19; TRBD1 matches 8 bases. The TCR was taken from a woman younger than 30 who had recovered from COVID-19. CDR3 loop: CASSMGTGTISYGYTF. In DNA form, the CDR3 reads TGTGCCAGTAGTATGGGGACAGGAACAATTTCCTATGGCTACACCTTC.